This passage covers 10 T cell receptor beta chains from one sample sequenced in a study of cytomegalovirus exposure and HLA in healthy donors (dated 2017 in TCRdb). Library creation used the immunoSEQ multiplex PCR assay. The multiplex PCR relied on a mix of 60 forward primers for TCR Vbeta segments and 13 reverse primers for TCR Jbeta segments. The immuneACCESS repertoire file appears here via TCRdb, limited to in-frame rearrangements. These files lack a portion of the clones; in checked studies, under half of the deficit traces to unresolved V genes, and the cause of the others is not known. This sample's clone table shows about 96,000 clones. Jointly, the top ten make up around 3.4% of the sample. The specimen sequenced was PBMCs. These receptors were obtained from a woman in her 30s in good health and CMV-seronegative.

The CDR3 region is CASSLLLTGELFF. The CDR3 nucleotides are TGTGCCAGCAGCTTGTTGTTAACCGGGGAGCTGTTTTTT. This chain joins TRBV5-6 and TRBJ2-2; D is unclear. This CDR3 is 13 amino acids long. The germline gives CDR1 SGHDT, CDR2 YYEEEE. Deletions cut 1 base from V and 5 bases from J, with 6 bases between.

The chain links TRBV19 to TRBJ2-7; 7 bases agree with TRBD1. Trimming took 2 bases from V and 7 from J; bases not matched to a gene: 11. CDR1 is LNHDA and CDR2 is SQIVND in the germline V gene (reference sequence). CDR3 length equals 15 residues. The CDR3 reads CASSITGQFSGEQYF. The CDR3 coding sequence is TGTGCCAGTAGTATAACGGGACAGTTTTCCGGGGAGCAGTACTTC.

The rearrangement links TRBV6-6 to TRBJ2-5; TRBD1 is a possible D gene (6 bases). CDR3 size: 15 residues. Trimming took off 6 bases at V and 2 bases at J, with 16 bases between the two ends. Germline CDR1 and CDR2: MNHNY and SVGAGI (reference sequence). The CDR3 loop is CASSSPADRQETQYF. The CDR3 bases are TGTGCCAGCAGCTCACCCGCCGACAGGCAAGAGACCCAGTACTTC.

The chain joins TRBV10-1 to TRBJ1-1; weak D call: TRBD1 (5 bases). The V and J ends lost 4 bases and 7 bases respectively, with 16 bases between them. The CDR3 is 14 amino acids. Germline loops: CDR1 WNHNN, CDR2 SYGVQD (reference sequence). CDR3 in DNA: TGCGCCAGCAGTGCGGGAGGGGTGTGGGATGAAGCTTTCTTT. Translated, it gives CASSAGGVWDEAFF.

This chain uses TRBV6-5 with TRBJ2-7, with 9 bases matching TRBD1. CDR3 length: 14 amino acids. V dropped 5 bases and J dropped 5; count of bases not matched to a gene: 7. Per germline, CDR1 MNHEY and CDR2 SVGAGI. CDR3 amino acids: CASSVGTGPDEQYF. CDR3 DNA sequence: TGTGCCAGCAGTGTTGGGACAGGGCCAGACGAGCAGTACTTC.

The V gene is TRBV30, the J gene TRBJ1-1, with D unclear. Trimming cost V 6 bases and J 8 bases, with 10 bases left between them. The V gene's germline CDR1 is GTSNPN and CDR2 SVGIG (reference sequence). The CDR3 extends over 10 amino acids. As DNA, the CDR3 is TGTGCCTGCGAAACTTACGAAGCTTTCTTT. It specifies CACETYEAFF.

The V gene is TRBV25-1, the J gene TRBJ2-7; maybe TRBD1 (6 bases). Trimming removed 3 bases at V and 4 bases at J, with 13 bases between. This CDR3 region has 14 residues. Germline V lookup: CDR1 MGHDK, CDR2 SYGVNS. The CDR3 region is CASSDTGNPYEQYF. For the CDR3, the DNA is TGTGCCAGCAGTGATACAGGGAATCCTTACGAGCAGTACTTC.

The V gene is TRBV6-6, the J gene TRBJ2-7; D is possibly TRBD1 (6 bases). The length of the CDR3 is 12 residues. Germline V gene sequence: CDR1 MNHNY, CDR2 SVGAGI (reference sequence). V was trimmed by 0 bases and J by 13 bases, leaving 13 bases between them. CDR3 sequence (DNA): TGTGCCAGCAGTTACTCCGCCAGGGGTCCATACTTC. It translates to CASSYSARGPYF.

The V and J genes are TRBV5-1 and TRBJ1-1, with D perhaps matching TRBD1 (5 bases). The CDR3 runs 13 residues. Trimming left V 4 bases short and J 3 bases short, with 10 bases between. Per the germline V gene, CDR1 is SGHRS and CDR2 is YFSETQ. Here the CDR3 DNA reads TGCGCCAGCAGCCCGGGGGGGGACACTGAAGCTTTCTTT. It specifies CASSPGGDTEAFF.

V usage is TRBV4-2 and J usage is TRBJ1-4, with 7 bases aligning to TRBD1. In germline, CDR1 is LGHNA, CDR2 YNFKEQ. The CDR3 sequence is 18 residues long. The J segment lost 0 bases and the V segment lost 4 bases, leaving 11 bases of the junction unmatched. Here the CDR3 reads CASSPTGARFATNEKLFF. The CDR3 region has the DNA TGTGCCAGCAGCCCAACAGGGGCACGATTTGCAACTAATGAAAAACTGTTTTTT.